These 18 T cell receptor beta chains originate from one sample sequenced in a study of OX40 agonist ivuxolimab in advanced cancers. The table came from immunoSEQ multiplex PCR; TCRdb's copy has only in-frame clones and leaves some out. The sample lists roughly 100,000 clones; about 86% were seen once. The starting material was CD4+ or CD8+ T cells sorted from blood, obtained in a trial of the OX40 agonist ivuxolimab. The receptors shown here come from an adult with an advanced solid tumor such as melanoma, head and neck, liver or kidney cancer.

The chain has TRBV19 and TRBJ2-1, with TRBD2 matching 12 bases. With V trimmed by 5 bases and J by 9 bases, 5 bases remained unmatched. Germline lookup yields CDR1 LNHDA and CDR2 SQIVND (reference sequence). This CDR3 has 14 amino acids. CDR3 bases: TGTGCCAGTAGTTCAGGACTAGCGGGACTTGAGCAGTTCTTC. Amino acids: CASSSGLAGLEQFF.

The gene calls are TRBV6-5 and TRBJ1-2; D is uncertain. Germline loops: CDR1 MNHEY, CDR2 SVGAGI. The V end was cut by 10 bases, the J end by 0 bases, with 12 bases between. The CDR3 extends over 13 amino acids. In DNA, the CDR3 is TGTGCCACCACCCGAGGACCTAACTATGGCTACACCTTC. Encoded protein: CATTRGPNYGYTF.

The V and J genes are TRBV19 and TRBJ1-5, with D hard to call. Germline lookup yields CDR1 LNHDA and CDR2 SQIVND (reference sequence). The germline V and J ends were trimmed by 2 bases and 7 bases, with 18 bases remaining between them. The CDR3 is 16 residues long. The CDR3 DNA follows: TGTGCCAGTAGTATATTTTACGGGAGGCGAGAACAGCCCCAGCATTTT. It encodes CASSIFYGRREQPQHF.

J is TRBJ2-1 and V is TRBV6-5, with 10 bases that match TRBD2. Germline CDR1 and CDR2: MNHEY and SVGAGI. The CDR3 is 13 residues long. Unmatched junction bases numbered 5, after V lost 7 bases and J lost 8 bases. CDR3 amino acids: CASKLAGKDEQFF. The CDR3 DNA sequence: TGTGCCAGCAAACTAGCGGGGAAGGATGAGCAGTTCTTC.

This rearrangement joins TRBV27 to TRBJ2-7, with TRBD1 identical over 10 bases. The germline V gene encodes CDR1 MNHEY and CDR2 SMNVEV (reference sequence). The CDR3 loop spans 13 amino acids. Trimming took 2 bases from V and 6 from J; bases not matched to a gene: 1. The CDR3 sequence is CASSLRDRGEQYF. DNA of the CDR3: TGTGCCAGCAGTTTAAGGGACAGGGGCGAGCAGTACTTC.

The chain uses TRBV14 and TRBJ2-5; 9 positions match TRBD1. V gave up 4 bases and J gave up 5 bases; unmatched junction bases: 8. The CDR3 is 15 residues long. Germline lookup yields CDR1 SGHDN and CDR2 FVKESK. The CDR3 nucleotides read TGTGCCAGCAGCCGGGACAGGGTGAAGGCGGAGACCCAGTACTTC. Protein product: CASSRDRVKAETQYF.

The CDR3 DNA sequence: TGTGCCAGTAGTGTACTGATTGGAAACGCTGGAAACACCATATATTTT. This gives the protein CASSVLIGNAGNTIYF. The rearrangement joins TRBV19 to TRBJ1-3; D gene ambiguous. Germline CDR1 and CDR2: LNHDA and SQIVND (reference sequence). Trimming left V 5 bases short and J 2 bases short, with 16 bases between. The CDR3 consists of 16 residues.

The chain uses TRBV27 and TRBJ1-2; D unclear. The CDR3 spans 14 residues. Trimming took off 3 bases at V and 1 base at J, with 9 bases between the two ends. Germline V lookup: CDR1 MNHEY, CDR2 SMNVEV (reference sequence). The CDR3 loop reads CASSFRRGNYGYTF. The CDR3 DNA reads TGTGCCAGCAGTTTTAGACGGGGTAACTATGGCTACACCTTC.

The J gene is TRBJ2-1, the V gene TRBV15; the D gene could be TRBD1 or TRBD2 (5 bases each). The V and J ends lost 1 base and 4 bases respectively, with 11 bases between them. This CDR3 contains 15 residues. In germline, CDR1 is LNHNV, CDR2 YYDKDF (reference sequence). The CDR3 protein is CATSRAGTAYNEQFF. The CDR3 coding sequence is TGTGCCACCAGCAGAGCCGGGACGGCTTACAATGAGCAGTTCTTC.

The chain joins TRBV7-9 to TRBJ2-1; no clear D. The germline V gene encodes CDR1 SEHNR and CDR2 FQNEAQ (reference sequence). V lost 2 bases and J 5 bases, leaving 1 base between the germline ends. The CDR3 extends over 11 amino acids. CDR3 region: CASSLHNEQFF. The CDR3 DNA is TGTGCCAGCAGCTTACACAATGAGCAGTTCTTC.

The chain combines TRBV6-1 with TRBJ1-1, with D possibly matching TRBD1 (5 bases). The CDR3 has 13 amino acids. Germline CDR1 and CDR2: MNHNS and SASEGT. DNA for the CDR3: TGTGCAGCAACCACAGGACCCGAGACTGAAGCTTTCTTT. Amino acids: CAATTGPETEAFF.

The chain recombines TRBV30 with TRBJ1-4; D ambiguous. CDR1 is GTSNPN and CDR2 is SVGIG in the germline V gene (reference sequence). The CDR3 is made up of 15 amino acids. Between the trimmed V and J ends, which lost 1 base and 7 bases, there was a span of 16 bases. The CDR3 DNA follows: TGTGCCTGGAGTGCCCAGCGCGGAAGTAGTGAAAAACTGTTTTTT. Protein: CAWSAQRGSSEKLFF.

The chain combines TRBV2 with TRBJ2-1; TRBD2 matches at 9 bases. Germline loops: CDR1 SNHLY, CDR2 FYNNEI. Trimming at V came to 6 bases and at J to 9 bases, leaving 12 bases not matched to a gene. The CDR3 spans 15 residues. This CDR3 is CASRLGGRALGEQFF. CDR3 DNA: TGTGCCAGCAGACTGGGCGGGAGGGCCTTGGGTGAGCAGTTCTTC.

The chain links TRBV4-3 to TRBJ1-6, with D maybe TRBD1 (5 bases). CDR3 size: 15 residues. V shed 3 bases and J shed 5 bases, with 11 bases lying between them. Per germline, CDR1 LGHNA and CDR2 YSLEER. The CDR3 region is CASSHLAGDNSPLHF. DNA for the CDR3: TGCGCCAGCAGCCACCTTGCGGGGGATAATTCACCCCTCCACTTT.

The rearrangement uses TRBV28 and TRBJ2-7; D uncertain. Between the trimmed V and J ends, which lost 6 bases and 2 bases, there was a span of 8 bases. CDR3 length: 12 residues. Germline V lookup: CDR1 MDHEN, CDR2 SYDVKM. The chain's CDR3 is CASRAGPYEQYF. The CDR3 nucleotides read TGTGCCAGCAGGGCTGGTCCCTACGAGCAGTACTTC.

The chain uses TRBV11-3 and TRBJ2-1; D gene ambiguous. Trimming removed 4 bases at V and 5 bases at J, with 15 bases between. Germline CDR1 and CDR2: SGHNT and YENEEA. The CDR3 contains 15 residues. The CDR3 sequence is CASSSIGRGHNEQFF. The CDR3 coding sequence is TGTGCCAGCAGCTCCATTGGGCGAGGACACAATGAGCAGTTCTTC. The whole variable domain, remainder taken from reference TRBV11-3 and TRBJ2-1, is EAGVVQSPRYKIIEKKQPVAFWCNPISGHNTLYWYLQNLGQGPELLIRYENEEAVDDSQLPKDRFSAERLKGVDSTLKIQPAELGDSAVYLCASSSIGRGHNEQFFGPGTRLTVL.

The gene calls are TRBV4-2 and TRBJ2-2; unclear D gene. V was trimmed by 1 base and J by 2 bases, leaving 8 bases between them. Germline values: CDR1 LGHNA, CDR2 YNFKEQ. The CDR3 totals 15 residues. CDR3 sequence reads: CASSQASLNTGELFF. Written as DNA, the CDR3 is TGTGCCAGCAGCCAAGCATCGCTTAACACCGGGGAGCTGTTTTTT.

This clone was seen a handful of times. The CDR3 reads CASSSGYEQYF. CDR3 in DNA: TGTGCCAGCAGCTCGGGCTACGAGCAGTACTTC. This chain connects TRBV5-6 to TRBJ2-7; no clear D. The CDR3 runs to 11 residues. Germline loops: CDR1 SGHDT, CDR2 YYEEEE. V was cut by 3 bases and J by 3 bases, with 4 bases left in between.